The T cell receptor (beta chain) under discussion was sequenced for a study of blood T cell repertoires in COVID-19. The overall study: T cells, B-cell-depleted T cells, or PBMCs supplied cDNA or gDNA.

Categorization into cohorts depended on clinical history that participants reported. Germline V CDR1 and CDR2: MNHNY, SVGAGI (reference sequence). Trimming stripped 5 bases from V and 0 bases from J, with 17 bases between. The CDR3 is made up of 17 amino acids. Sequencing was performed with immunoSEQ multiplex PCR; in TCRdb, only in-frame clones are kept and a portion is missing. The sample records 200,000 to 250,000 clones, about four fifths being singletons. This sequence joins TRBV6-6 and TRBJ1-5; a weak D match, TRBD1 (5 bases). The sequence derives from a woman between 50 and 59 years old who had been exposed to COVID-19. Material: PBMCs or T cells enriched from blood (not recorded which). CDR3 loop: CASSRTIPLYSNQPQHF. In DNA, the CDR3 is TGTGCCAGCAGTCGGACAATCCCCCTCTATAGCAATCAGCCCCAGCATTTT.